These 10 T cell receptor beta chains came from one sample sequenced in a study of memory CD4+ T cells and cytomegalovirus serostatus. Single viable CD3+CD4+CD8-CD45RO+ cells were sorted as the memory CD4+ T cells. Sequenced by immunoSEQ multiplex PCR; TCRdb stores in-frame clones only, minus some. The table has about 61,000 clones, around 83% seen once. The sequencing sample was made of memory CD4+ T cells from blood. Receptors were obtained from an adult in good health and CMV-seronegative.

The chain uses TRBV7-3 and TRBJ2-6; no firm D call. Germline V gives CDR1 SGHTA, CDR2 FQGTGA. The CDR3 covers 14 residues. The V end was cut by 4 bases, the J end by 0 bases, with 4 bases between. For the CDR3, the DNA is TGTGCCAGCAGCTCCAGCTCTGGGGCCAACGTCCTGACTTTC. Protein: CASSSSSGANVLTF.

V gene TRBV28 combines with J gene TRBJ1-6, with D perhaps TRBD1 (5 bases). V gave up 3 bases and J gave up 9 bases, with 18 bases separating them. Germline V gene sequence: CDR1 MDHEN, CDR2 SYDVKM. The CDR3 covers 16 residues. The CDR3 bases are TGTGCCAGCAGTTTGAGGTGGGACCCTCGCCGTTCACCCCTCCACTTT. It translates to CASSLRWDPRRSPLHF. The entire variable domain, with the rest obtained from reference TRBV28 and TRBJ1-6, is as follows: DVKVTQSSRYLVKRTGEKVFLECVQDMDHENMFWYRQDPGLGLRLIYFSYDVKMKEKGDIPEGYSVSREKKERFSLILESASTNQTSMYLCASSLRWDPRRSPLHFGNGTRLTVT.

CDR3 coding DNA: TGCGCCAGCGGTCCAGCGGTCTACAATGAGCAGTTCTTC. Encoded protein: CASGPAVYNEQFF. This chain joins TRBV5-1 and TRBJ2-1; maybe TRBD2 (5 bases). The CDR3 totals 13 residues. V was cut by 7 bases and J by 3 bases, with 11 bases left in between. CDR1 and CDR2 (germline): SGHRS, YFSETQ.

The genes are TRBV6-4 and TRBJ2-3; 10 positions match TRBD2. The CDR3 is 14 residues long. J was trimmed by 4 bases and V by 2 bases; bases with no gene match: 0. Germline V lookup: CDR1 MRHNA, CDR2 SNTAGT. The CDR3: CASSDLAGADTQYF. CDR3 coding DNA: TGTGCCAGCAGTGACCTAGCGGGAGCAGATACGCAGTATTTT.

The CDR3 loop reads CASTYPPGVNYGYTF. DNA of the CDR3: TGTGCCAGCACTTATCCGCCAGGTGTAAACTATGGCTACACCTTC. V gene TRBV28 combines with J gene TRBJ1-2; unclear D gene. Germline loops: CDR1 MDHEN, CDR2 SYDVKM. Trimming left V 7 bases short and J 2 bases short, with 17 bases between. This CDR3 has 15 amino acids.

The rearrangement joins TRBV7-9 to TRBJ2-6; D uncertain. V lost 5 bases and J lost 4, with 15 bases in between. Germline-derived CDR1 and CDR2 are SEHNR and FQNEAQ (reference sequence). The CDR3 sequence is 16 residues long. CDR3 loop: CASSVPKGYGANVLTF. CDR3 DNA: TGTGCCAGCAGCGTCCCCAAAGGGTACGGGGCCAACGTCCTGACTTTC.

The chain joins TRBV19 to TRBJ2-2, with unresolved D. Germline V gives CDR1 LNHDA, CDR2 SQIVND (reference sequence). The CDR3 runs 14 residues. The V gene lost 0 bases and the J gene lost 0 bases, with 2 bases spanning the gap. In DNA, the CDR3 is TGTGCCAGTAGTATAGAGTCGAACACCGGGGAGCTGTTTTTT. It translates to CASSIESNTGELFF.

This chain connects TRBV7-8 to TRBJ1-2; possible D gene TRBD1, 5 bases. Deletions cut 5 bases from V and 2 bases from J, with 9 bases between. This CDR3 contains 13 residues. The germline V gene encodes CDR1 SGHVS and CDR2 FQNEAQ. CDR3 sequence: CASSVTANYGYTF. Written as DNA, the CDR3 is TGTGCCAGCAGCGTGACAGCGAACTATGGCTACACCTTC.

In this sample, this clone turned up once. This chain links TRBV19 with TRBJ2-6; the D is unclear. Trimming left V 4 bases short and J 1 base short, with 14 bases between. The CDR3 covers 17 residues. Germline V gene lookup returns CDR1 LNHDA and CDR2 SQIVND (reference sequence). The DNA for the CDR3 is TGTGCCAGTAGTAGGGAAGGGTGGTGGTCTGGGGCCAACGTCCTGACTTTC. It codes for CASSREGWWSGANVLTF.

This chain connects TRBV4-2 to TRBJ2-3, with no clear D. Per germline, CDR1 LGHNA and CDR2 YNFKEQ. The length of the CDR3 is 15 residues. Trimming shortened V by 1 base and J by 4 bases, and 12 bases separated the two germline ends. The chain's CDR3 is CASSQVGPTADTQYF. In DNA, the CDR3 is TGTGCCAGCAGCCAAGTAGGTCCCACCGCAGATACGCAGTATTTT.